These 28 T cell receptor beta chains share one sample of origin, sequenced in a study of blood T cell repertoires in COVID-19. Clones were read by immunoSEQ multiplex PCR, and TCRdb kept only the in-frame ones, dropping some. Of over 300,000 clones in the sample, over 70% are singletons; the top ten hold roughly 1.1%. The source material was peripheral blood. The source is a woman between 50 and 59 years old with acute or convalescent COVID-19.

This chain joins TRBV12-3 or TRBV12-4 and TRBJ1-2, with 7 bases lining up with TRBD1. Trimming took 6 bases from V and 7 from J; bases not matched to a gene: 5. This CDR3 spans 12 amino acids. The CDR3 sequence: CASRQGSSGYTF. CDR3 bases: TGTGCCAGCAGACAGGGGAGCAGTGGCTACACCTTC.

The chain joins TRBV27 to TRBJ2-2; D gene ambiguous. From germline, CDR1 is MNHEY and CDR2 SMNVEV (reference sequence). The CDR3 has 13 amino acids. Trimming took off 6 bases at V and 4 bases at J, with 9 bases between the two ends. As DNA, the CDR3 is TGTGCCAGCAGCGGAGTCCTCACCGGGGAGCTGTTTTTT. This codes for CASSGVLTGELFF.

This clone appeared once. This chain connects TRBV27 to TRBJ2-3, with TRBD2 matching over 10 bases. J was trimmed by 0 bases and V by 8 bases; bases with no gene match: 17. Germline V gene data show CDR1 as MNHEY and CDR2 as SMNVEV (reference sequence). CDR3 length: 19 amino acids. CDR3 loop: CASFHPRTSGVPSTDTQYF. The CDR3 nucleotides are TGTGCCAGCTTCCACCCAAGGACTAGCGGAGTCCCTAGCACAGATACGCAGTATTTT.

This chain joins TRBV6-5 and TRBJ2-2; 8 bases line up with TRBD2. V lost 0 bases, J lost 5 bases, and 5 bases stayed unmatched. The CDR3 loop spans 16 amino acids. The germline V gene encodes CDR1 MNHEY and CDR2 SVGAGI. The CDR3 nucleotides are TGTGCCAGCAGTTACTCTCCAGGACTAGCAACCGGGGAGCTGTTTTTT. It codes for CASSYSPGLATGELFF.

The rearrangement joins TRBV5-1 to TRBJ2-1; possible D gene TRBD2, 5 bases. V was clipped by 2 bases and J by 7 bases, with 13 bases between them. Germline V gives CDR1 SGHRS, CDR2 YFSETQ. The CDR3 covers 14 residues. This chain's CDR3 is CASSFNGVLNEQFF. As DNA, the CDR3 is TGCGCCAGCAGCTTTAACGGGGTATTAAATGAGCAGTTCTTC.

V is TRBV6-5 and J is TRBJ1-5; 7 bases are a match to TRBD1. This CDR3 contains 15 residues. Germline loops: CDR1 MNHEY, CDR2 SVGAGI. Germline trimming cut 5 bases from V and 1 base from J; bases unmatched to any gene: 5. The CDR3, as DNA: TGTGCCAGCAGTATAAACAGGGGAAGCAATCAGCCCCAGCATTTT. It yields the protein CASSINRGSNQPQHF.

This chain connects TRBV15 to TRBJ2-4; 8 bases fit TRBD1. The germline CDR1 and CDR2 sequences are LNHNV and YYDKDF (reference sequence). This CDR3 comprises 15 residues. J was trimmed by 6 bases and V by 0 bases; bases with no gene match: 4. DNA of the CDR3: TGTGCCACCAGCAGAGATTCCGGACAGGGAAACATTCAGTACTTC. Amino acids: CATSRDSGQGNIQYF.

The CDR3 is CASSAPMSATYEQYV. The CDR3 bases are TGTGCCAGCAGTGCCCCCATGTCAGCGACCTACGAGCAGTACGTC. This chain joins TRBV2 and TRBJ2-7; no definite D call. CDR3 size: 15 residues. CDR1 SNHLY and CDR2 FYNNEI come from the germline V gene. The germline V and J ends were trimmed by 4 bases and 2 bases, with 15 bases remaining between them.

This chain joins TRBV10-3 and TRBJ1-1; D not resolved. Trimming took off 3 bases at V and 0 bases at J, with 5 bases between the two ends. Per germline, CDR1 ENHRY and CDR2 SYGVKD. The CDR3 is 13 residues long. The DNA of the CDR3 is TGTGCCATCAGTGAACAAGTGAACACTGAAGCTTTCTTT. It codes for CAISEQVNTEAFF.

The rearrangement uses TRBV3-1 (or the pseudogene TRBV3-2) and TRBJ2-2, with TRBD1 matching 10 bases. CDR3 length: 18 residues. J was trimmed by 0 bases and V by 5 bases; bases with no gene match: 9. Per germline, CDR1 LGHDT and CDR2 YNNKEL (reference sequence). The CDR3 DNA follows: TGTGCCAGCAGCTTACCGGGACAGGGGCATCCGAACACCGGGGAGCTGTTTTTT. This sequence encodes CASSLPGQGHPNTGELFF.

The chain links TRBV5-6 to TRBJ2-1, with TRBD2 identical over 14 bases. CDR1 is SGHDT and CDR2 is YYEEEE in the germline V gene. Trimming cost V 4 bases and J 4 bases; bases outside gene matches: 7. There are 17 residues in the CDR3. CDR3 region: CASSPRTSGRSYNEQFF. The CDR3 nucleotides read TGTGCCAGCAGCCCCCGGACTAGCGGGAGGTCTTACAATGAGCAGTTCTTC.

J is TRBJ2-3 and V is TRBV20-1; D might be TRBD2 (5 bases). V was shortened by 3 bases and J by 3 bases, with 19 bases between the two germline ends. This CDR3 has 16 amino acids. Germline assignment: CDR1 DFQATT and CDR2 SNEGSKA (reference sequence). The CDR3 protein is CSASLREAKGTDTQYF. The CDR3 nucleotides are TGCAGTGCTAGTCTCCGGGAAGCAAAAGGGACAGATACGCAGTATTTT.

The CDR3 loop reads CASSRTGTQNNEQFF. CDR3 DNA: TGTGCCAGCAGCCGAACCGGGACTCAGAACAATGAGCAGTTCTTC. J is TRBJ2-1 and V is TRBV3-1 (or the pseudogene TRBV3-2), with D possibly matching TRBD2 (6 bases). The CDR3 covers 15 residues. The germline V gene has CDR1 LGHDT and CDR2 YNNKEL (reference sequence). Trimming shortened V by 4 bases and J by 5 bases, and 15 bases separated the two germline ends.

CDR3 protein: CATSDSPGGRQETQYF. The CDR3 nucleotides read TGTGCCACCAGTGACTCCCCCGGAGGCAGGCAAGAGACCCAGTACTTC. This chain connects TRBV24-1 to TRBJ2-5, with a possible D match to TRBD2 (5 bases). Germline CDR1 reads KGHDR; CDR2 reads SFDVKD. The CDR3 consists of 16 residues. V shed 4 bases and J shed 2 bases, with 16 bases lying between them.

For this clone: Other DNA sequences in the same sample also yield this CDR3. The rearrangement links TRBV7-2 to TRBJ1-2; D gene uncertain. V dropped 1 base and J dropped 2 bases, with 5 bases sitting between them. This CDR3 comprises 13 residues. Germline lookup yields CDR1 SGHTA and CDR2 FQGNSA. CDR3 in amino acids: CASSLDTNYGYTF. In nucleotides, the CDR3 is TGTGCCAGCAGCTTAGATACAAACTATGGCTACACCTTC.

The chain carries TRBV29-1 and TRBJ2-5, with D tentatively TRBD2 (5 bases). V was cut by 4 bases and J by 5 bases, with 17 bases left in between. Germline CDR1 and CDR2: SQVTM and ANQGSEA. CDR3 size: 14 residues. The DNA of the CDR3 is TGCAGCGTTGGAAGGCCAGACCGAGGGGAGACCCAGTACTTC. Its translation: CSVGRPDRGETQYF.

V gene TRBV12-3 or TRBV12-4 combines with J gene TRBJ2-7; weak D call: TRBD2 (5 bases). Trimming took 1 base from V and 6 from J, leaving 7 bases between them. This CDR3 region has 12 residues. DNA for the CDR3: TGTGCCAGCAGTTTAGGCGGGCTCGAGCAGTACGTC. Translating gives CASSLGGLEQYV.

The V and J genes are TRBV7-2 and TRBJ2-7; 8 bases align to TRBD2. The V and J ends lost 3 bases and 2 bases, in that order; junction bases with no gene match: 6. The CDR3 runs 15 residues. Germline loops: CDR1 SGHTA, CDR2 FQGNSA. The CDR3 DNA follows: TGTGCCAGCAGCTTTCGGCGGGAGGCACCCTACGAGCAGTACTTC. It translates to CASSFRREAPYEQYF. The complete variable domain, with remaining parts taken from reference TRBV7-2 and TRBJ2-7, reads GAGVSQSPSNKVTEKGKDVELRCDPISGHTALYWYRQSLGQGLEFLIYFQGNSAPDKSGLPSDRFSAERTGGSVSTLTIQRTQQEDSAVYLCASSFRREAPYEQYFGPGTRLTVT.

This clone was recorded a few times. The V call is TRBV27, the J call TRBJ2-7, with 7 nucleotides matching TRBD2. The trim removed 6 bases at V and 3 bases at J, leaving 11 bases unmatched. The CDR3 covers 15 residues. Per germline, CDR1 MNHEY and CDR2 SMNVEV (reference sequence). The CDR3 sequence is CASSLDWTRLYEQYF. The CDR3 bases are TGTGCCAGCAGCCTAGACTGGACTAGACTCTACGAGCAGTACTTC.

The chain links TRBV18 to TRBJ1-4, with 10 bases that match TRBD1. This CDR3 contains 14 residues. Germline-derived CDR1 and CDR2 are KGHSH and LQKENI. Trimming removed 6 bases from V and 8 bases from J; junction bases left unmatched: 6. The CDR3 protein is CASSGTGEQEKLFF. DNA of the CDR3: TGTGCCAGCTCGGGGACAGGGGAACAAGAAAAACTGTTTTTT.

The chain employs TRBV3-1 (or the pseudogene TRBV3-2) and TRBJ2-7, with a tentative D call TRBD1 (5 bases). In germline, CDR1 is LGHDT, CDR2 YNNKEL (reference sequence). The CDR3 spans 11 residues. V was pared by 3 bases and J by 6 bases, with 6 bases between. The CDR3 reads CASSHGAEQYF. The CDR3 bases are TGTGCCAGCAGCCATGGGGCCGAGCAGTACTTC.

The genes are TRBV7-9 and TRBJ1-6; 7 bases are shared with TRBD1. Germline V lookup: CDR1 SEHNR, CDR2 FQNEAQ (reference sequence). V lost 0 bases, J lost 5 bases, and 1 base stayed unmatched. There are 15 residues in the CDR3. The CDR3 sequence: CASSLAGQHNSPLHF. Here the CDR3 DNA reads TGTGCCAGCAGCTTAGCGGGACAGCATAATTCACCCCTCCACTTT.

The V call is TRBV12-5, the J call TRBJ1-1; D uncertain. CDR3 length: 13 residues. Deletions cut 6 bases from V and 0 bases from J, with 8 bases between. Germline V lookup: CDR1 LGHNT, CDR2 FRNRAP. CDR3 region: CASGLQLNTEAFF. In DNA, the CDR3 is TGTGCTAGTGGGCTACAGTTGAACACTGAAGCTTTCTTT.

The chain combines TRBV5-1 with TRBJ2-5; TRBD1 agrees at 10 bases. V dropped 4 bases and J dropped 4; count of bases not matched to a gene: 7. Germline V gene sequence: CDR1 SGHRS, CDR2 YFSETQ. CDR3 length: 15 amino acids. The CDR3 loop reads CASSTTGGIGETQYF. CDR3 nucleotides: TGCGCCAGCAGCACGACAGGGGGCATCGGAGAGACCCAGTACTTC.

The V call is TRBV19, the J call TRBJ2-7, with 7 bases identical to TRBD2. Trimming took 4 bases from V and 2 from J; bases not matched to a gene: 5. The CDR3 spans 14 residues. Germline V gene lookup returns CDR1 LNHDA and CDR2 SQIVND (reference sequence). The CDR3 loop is CASSTSGLTYEQYF. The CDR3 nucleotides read TGTGCCAGTAGTACTAGCGGCTTAACCTACGAGCAGTACTTC.

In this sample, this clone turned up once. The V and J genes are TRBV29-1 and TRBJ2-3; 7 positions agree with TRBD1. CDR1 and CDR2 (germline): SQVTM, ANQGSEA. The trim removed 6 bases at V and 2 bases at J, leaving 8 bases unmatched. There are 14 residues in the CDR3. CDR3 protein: CSVLKGQNTDTQYF. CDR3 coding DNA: TGCAGCGTCCTTAAGGGACAGAACACAGATACGCAGTATTTT.

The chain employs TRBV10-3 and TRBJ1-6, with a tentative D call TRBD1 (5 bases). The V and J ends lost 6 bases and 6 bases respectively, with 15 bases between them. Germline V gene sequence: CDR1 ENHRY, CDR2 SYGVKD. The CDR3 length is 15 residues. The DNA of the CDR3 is TGTGCCATCAGCGGGGGTGGGGTGGCTAATTCACCCCTCCACTTT. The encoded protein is CAISGGGVANSPLHF.

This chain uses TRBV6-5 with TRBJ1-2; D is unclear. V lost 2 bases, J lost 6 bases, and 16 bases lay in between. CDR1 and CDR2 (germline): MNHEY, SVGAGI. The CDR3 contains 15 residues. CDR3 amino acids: CASSYDGPGRNGYTF. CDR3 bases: TGTGCCAGCAGTTACGACGGTCCGGGGAGGAATGGCTACACCTTC.